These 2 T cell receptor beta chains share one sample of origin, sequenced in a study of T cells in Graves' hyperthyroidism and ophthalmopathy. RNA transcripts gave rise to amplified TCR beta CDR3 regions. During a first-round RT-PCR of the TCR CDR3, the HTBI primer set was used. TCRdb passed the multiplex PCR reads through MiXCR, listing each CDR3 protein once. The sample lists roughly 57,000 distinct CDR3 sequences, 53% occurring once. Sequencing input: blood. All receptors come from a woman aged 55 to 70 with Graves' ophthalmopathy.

CDR3 DNA sequence: TGTGCCATCAGTGCGAGACAACCGGGGATTAGCAATCAGCCCCAGCATTTT. Translating it yields CAISARQPGISNQPQHF. The chain links TRBV10-3 to TRBJ1-5; no clear D. The CDR3 has 17 residues. Looked up from germline, CDR1 is ENHRY and CDR2 is SYGVKD. Between the trimmed V and J ends, which lost 4 bases and 0 bases, there was a span of 16 bases.

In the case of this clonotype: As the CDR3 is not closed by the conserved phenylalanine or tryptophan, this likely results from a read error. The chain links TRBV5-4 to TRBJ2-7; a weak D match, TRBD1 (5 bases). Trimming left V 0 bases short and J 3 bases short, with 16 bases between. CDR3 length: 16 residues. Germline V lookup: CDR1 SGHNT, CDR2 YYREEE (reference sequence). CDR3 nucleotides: TGTGCCAGCAGCTTGGTCGGTCAGGGCAGTCTCTACGAGCAGTACTCC. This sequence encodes CASSLVGQGSLYEQYS.